Each of the 31 T cell receptor beta chains below was sequenced from the same sample in a study of T cells after yellow fever vaccination (dated 2019 in TCRdb). The treatment or condition label of this sample denotes: live attenuated yellow fever vaccine strain. The method was 5' RACE. Sequencing relied on an Illumina HiSeq 2500. The raw public reads went through TCRdb reprocessing: fastp at Q25, MiXCR clone calling, in-frame beta chains kept. Every CDR3 protein is listed once, alongside the most common genes and DNA of its rows. Recorded for this sample are a few hundred thousand distinct CDR3 sequences; less than 20% of them occurred a single time. The biggest ten clones account for 15% to 20% of the sample. This material consisted of PBMCs, taken about 5 days after the first yellow fever vaccination. The receptors were sampled from a man younger than 35 who received the YFV17D yellow fever vaccine.

In this sample, this clonotype turned up a few times. The chain combines TRBV12-3 or TRBV12-4 with TRBJ1-1; unclear D gene. The V end lost 3 bases, the J end lost 5 bases, and 10 bases lay between the germline ends. The CDR3 spans 13 residues. CDR3 DNA sequence: TGTGCCAGCAGTTTGCGGGGAAGGACTGAAGCTTTCTTT. Amino acids: CASSLRGRTEAFF.

This clonotype was observed a handful of times. The rearrangement joins TRBV6-5 to TRBJ1-4; a possible D gene is TRBD1 (5 bases). Looked up from germline, CDR1 is MNHEY and CDR2 is SVGAGI. V gave up 2 bases and J gave up 3 bases, with 16 bases separating them. The CDR3 has 17 amino acids. CDR3 DNA: TGTGCCAGCAGTTACGGCAGACAGCCTCCCTCTAATGAAAAACTGTTTTTT. Protein product: CASSYGRQPPSNEKLFF.

This clonotype has a handful of counts. This chain links TRBV3-1 with TRBJ2-7; D may be TRBD2 (7 bases). The germline V gene encodes CDR1 LGHDT and CDR2 YNNKEL (reference sequence). The V end lost 5 bases, the J end lost 8 bases, and 13 bases lay between the germline ends. The CDR3 runs 12 residues. The CDR3 DNA sequence: TGTGCCAGCAGCGTCCGGGGGGCCAAGCAGTACTTC. It specifies CASSVRGAKQYF.

This clonotype was counted between two and nine times. The genes are TRBV7-3 and TRBJ2-6, with TRBD1 matching over 9 bases. The CDR3 is made up of 17 amino acids. V shed 5 bases, J shed 0 bases, and the junction held 5 bases outside the gene matches. CDR1 and CDR2 (germline): SGHTA, FQGTGA. The CDR3 DNA reads as TGTGCCAGCAGCCCCAGGACAGGGGACTCTGGGGCCAACGTCCTGACTTTC. Translated: CASSPRTGDSGANVLTF.

The V call is TRBV6-1, the J call TRBJ2-2, with a tentative D call TRBD1 (6 bases). This CDR3 region has 16 residues. V was pared by 5 bases and J by 6 bases, with 19 bases between. CDR1 is MNHNS, CDR2 SASEGT, per germline. CDR3 protein: CASSPSMAGVSGELFF. The CDR3 region has the DNA TGTGCCAGCAGTCCCAGCATGGCAGGGGTCTCCGGGGAGCTGTTTTTT.

This clonotype has more than one count but fewer than ten. The chain joins TRBV29-1 to TRBJ2-5; TRBD1 matches 9 bases. The CDR3 has 13 residues. V was clipped by 5 bases and J by 5 bases; unmatched bases: 6. The germline V gene has CDR1 SQVTM and CDR2 ANQGSEA. In nucleotides, the CDR3 is TGCAGCGTTCCTACAGGGGGCTGGGAGACCCAGTACTTC. Translated: CSVPTGGWETQYF. Supplemented by reference TRBV29-1 and TRBJ2-5, the full variable domain reads SAVISQKPSRDICQRGTSLTIQCQVDSQVTMMFWYRQQPGQSLTLIATANQGSEATYESGFVIDKFPISRPNLTFSTLTVSNMSPEDSSIYLCSVPTGGWETQYFGPGTRLLVL.

This chain uses TRBV29-1 with TRBJ2-3; D may be TRBD1 (6 bases). The V end was cut by 6 bases, the J end by 6 bases, with 16 bases between. This CDR3 has 13 amino acids. Germline values: CDR1 SQVTM, CDR2 ANQGSEA. CDR3 sequence: CSVRGRAIDTQYF. The CDR3 bases are TGCAGCGTCAGGGGCCGCGCAATTGATACGCAGTATTTT.

This chain's CDR3 is CASSLSTGGNIQYF. CDR3 coding DNA: TGTGCCAGCAGCTTATCGACAGGGGGAAACATTCAGTACTTC. The chain employs TRBV7-6 and TRBJ2-4, with 9 bases matching TRBD1. Germline values: CDR1 SGHVS, CDR2 FNYEAQ. The junction had 2 bases not matched to a gene; V was cut back by 2 bases and J by 6 bases. The CDR3 totals 14 residues.

The rearrangement joins TRBV24-1 to TRBJ2-5; TRBD1 matches at 9 bases. Germline CDR1 and CDR2: KGHDR and SFDVKD. With 1 base clipped from V and 5 bases from J, the junction kept 4 bases outside the gene matches. This CDR3 has 15 residues. CDR3 DNA: TGTGCCACCAGTGATTTAACAGGGGGCTGGGAGACCCAGTACTTC. Protein product: CATSDLTGGWETQYF.

This clonotype was detected a few times. The rearrangement joins TRBV12-3 or TRBV12-4 to TRBJ2-1, with TRBD1 identical over 8 bases. V lost 3 bases, J lost 2 bases, and 9 bases stayed unmatched. This CDR3 is 17 amino acids long. CDR3 bases: TGTGCCAGCAGTTTCCCCCGGGACAGGACGACCTACAATGAGCAGTTCTTC. This gives the protein CASSFPRDRTTYNEQFF.

This clonotype has more than one count but fewer than ten. The V and J genes are TRBV5-1 and TRBJ1-4; possibly TRBD1 for D (5 bases). V lost 1 base to trimming and J lost 5 bases, with 9 bases between them. The CDR3 length is 14 residues. Germline V CDR1 and CDR2: SGHRS, YFSETQ. The CDR3 DNA sequence: TGCGCCAGCAGCTTGACAGGTCCCAATGAAAAACTGTTTTTT. As protein: CASSLTGPNEKLFF.

This clonotype was counted only a few times. The rearrangement joins TRBV12-3 or TRBV12-4 to TRBJ2-1; weak D call: TRBD2 (6 bases). V gave up 7 bases and J gave up 2 bases, with 18 bases separating them. This CDR3 is built from 16 residues. The CDR3 nucleotides read TGTGCCAGCAACCCTGGGTGGGGGGTTACCTACAATGAGCAGTTCTTC. Translated: CASNPGWGVTYNEQFF.

Concerning this clonotype itself: A single base separates this from a much larger clone, so it may be a read error. The J gene is TRBJ1-2, the V gene TRBV5-6; D gene uncertain. V lost 0 bases, J lost 3 bases, and 6 bases lay in between. The germline V gene has CDR1 SGHDT and CDR2 YYEEEE. The CDR3 spans 13 residues. CDR3 in amino acids: CASSLDRYYGYTF. DNA of the CDR3: TGTGCCAGCAGCTTGGACAGATACTATGGCTACACCTTC.

This clonotype was detected a few times. The chain couples TRBV5-1 to TRBJ1-4, with 7 bases that match TRBD1. The CDR3 runs to 14 residues. Germline values: CDR1 SGHRS, CDR2 YFSETQ. V lost 2 bases, J lost 7 bases, and 5 bases stayed unmatched. CDR3 amino acids: CASSFQGGGEKLFF. CDR3 coding DNA: TGCGCCAGCAGCTTTCAGGGGGGCGGTGAAAAACTGTTTTTT. Full variable domain (rest looked up from reference TRBV5-1 and TRBJ1-4): KAGVTQTPRYLIKTRGQQVTLSCSPISGHRSVSWYQQTPGQGLQFLFEYFSETQRNKGNFPGRFSGRQFSNSRSEMNVSTLELGDSALYLCASSFQGGGEKLFFGSGTQLSVL.

This chain connects TRBV25-1 to TRBJ2-3; D perhaps matches TRBD2 (6 bases). CDR1 is MGHDK, CDR2 SYGVNS, per germline. The V end was cut by 5 bases, the J end by 4 bases, with 13 bases between. CDR3 length: 14 amino acids. This CDR3 reads CASSHPAGSDTQYF. In DNA, the CDR3 is TGTGCCAGCAGTCATCCCGCGGGGTCAGATACGCAGTATTTT.

V is TRBV5-1 and J is TRBJ1-3; 7 positions match TRBD1. The CDR3 totals 16 residues. Trimming cost V 2 bases and J 4 bases; bases outside gene matches: 9. Germline V gene sequence: CDR1 SGHRS, CDR2 YFSETQ. The CDR3 DNA is TGCGCCAGCAGCTTCGATACGACAGGGATCGGAAACACCATATATTTT. It translates to CASSFDTTGIGNTIYF.

The sample holds many counts of this clonotype. The chain uses TRBV20-1 and TRBJ2-1; TRBD2 agrees at 13 bases. The CDR3 is made up of 14 amino acids. The germline V gene encodes CDR1 DFQATT and CDR2 SNEGSKA (reference sequence). The trim removed 6 bases at V and 4 bases at J, leaving 3 bases unmatched. The CDR3 loop reads CSAVGLAGYNEQFF. The DNA for the CDR3 is TGCAGTGCCGTGGGACTAGCGGGGTACAATGAGCAGTTCTTC.

This clonotype turned up a few times. This chain connects TRBV4-3 to TRBJ2-5; TRBD2 is a possible D gene (6 bases). There are 16 residues in the CDR3. The germline V gene encodes CDR1 LGHNA and CDR2 YSLEER. The V gene lost 0 bases and the J gene lost 4 bases, with 15 bases spanning the gap. CDR3 residues: CASSQDTGAGRETQYF. CDR3 nucleotide sequence: TGCGCCAGCAGCCAAGACACTGGCGCGGGGCGAGAGACCCAGTACTTC.

This clonotype appeared a few times. The chain links TRBV12-3 or TRBV12-4 to TRBJ1-2, with D tentatively TRBD1 (5 bases). The length of the CDR3 is 14 residues. With 7 bases removed from V and 4 bases from J, the gap between germline ends came to 16 bases. The CDR3, as DNA: TGTGCCAGCACTTTCCGGACGGGGGGCTATGGCTACACCTTC. It codes for CASTFRTGGYGYTF.

The genes are TRBV7-9 and TRBJ2-4; D perhaps matches TRBD2 (5 bases). The CDR3 is made up of 14 amino acids. The germline V and J ends were trimmed by 4 bases and 12 bases, with 19 bases remaining between them. Germline CDR1 reads SEHNR; CDR2 reads FQNEAQ (reference sequence). The CDR3 coding sequence is TGTGCCAGCAGCTGGGGTGCGGACTTGGATTATCAGTACTTC. Protein: CASSWGADLDYQYF. Looking up the rest from reference TRBV7-9 and TRBJ2-4 gives the full variable domain: DTGVSQNPRHKITKRGQNVTFRCDPISEHNRLYWYRQTLGQGPEFLTYFQNEAQLEKSRLLSDRFSAERPKGSFSTLEIQRTEQGDSAMYLCASSWGADLDYQYFGAGTRLSVL.

This clonotype turned up a few times. The chain carries TRBV4-1 and TRBJ1-4; D gene unclear. Deletions cut 3 bases from V and 0 bases from J, with 11 bases between. The CDR3 is 16 amino acids. Germline assignment: CDR1 MGHRA and CDR2 YSYEKL. The CDR3 DNA reads as TGCGCCAGCAGCCAGGCGGCACAAGCAACTAATGAAAAACTGTTTTTT. Translating it yields CASSQAAQATNEKLFF.

This clonotype came up a few times. V is TRBV20-1 and J is TRBJ2-1; 15 nucleotides line up with TRBD2. The CDR3 consists of 14 residues. Germline V CDR1 and CDR2: DFQATT, SNEGSKA (reference sequence). The V segment lost 5 bases and the J segment 7 bases; nucleotides outside the gene matches: 3. DNA of the CDR3: TGCAGTGCTGGGGGACTAGCGGGGGGAAATGAGCAGTTCTTC. It encodes CSAGGLAGGNEQFF.

Comments on this clonotype: The junction shows a germline mismatch at one end, possibly a read error. The rearrangement links TRBV12-3 or TRBV12-4 to TRBJ1-1; perhaps TRBD1 as D (5 bases). This CDR3 has 15 amino acids. The chain's CDR3 is CASIFDDRPNTEVFF. In DNA form, the CDR3 reads TGTGCCAGCATCTTTGATGACAGACCGAACACTGAAGTTTTCTTT.

The chain carries TRBV7-2 and TRBJ2-1; D is undetermined. The V gene's germline CDR1 is SGHTA and CDR2 FQGNSA. V lost 5 bases and J lost 3, with 11 bases in between. There are 14 residues in the CDR3. CDR3 bases: TGTGCCAGCAGCCCCGAGGCAGGCTACAATGAGCAGTTCTTC. This translates into CASSPEAGYNEQFF.

The chain recombines TRBV7-9 with TRBJ2-3; 8 positions agree with TRBD2. Germline CDR1 and CDR2: SEHNR and FQNEAQ (reference sequence). With V trimmed by 3 bases and J by 2 bases, 4 bases remained unmatched. The CDR3 contains 15 residues. CDR3 DNA sequence: TGTGCCAGCAGCTTCGCAGCGGGGGACACAGATACGCAGTATTTT. It is translated as CASSFAAGDTDTQYF.

This clonotype was detected ten times or more. J is TRBJ1-5 and V is TRBV7-2; no reliable D call. The CDR3 is made up of 13 amino acids. The V gene lost 5 bases and the J gene lost 6 bases, with 11 bases spanning the gap. The germline V gene has CDR1 SGHTA and CDR2 FQGNSA. CDR3 DNA sequence: TGTGCCAGCAGCCTTGGGGTCCTTCAGCCCCAGCATTTT. It specifies CASSLGVLQPQHF.

The gene calls are TRBV24-1 and TRBJ2-1, with 10 bases that match TRBD2. Germline V gene lookup returns CDR1 KGHDR and CDR2 SFDVKD. The V and J ends lost 1 base and 5 bases, in that order; junction bases with no gene match: 4. This CDR3 spans 16 amino acids. CDR3 nucleotide sequence: TGTGCCACCAGTGATTTAGGAACTAGCGGGAACAATGAGCAGTTCTTC. It specifies CATSDLGTSGNNEQFF.

This chain joins TRBV4-1 and TRBJ1-2; tentative D call: TRBD1 (5 bases). V was clipped by 3 bases and J by 10 bases, with 15 bases between them. The CDR3 covers 13 residues. Germline values: CDR1 MGHRA, CDR2 YSYEKL. CDR3 residues: CASSQGLHEDYTF. The CDR3 region has the DNA TGCGCCAGCAGCCAGGGACTACATGAAGACTACACCTTC.

The CDR3 coding sequence is TGTGCCAGCAGTTACGAGGCCTACAGCGACAATCAGCCCCAGCATTTT. Its translation is CASSYEAYSDNQPQHF. This rearrangement joins TRBV6-2 or TRBV6-3 to TRBJ1-5; D uncertain. Germline CDR1 MNHEY, CDR2 SVGEGT. The V end lost 2 bases, the J end lost 3 bases, and 14 bases lay between the germline ends. This CDR3 region has 16 residues.

This clonotype has only a few counts. The chain couples TRBV5-1 to TRBJ1-1; D is perhaps TRBD1 (6 bases). The germline V gene encodes CDR1 SGHRS and CDR2 YFSETQ. This CDR3 comprises 20 residues. V was shortened by 1 base and J by 0 bases, with 25 bases between the two germline ends. CDR3 nucleotides: TGCGCCAGCAGCTTGCGTCCTTTCTCGGACAGTACCGTCATGAACACTGAAGCTTTCTTT. Protein: CASSLRPFSDSTVMNTEAFF.

V gene TRBV9 combines with J gene TRBJ2-7, with D possibly TRBD1 on 6 matching bases. The CDR3 extends over 14 amino acids. Trimming pared 3 bases from V and 1 base from J, leaving 11 bases between. CDR1 SGDLS and CDR2 YYNGEE come from the germline V gene. The DNA of the CDR3 is TGTGCCAGCAGCGACTTTAGGGGGTCCTACGAGCAGTACGTC. Protein sequence: CASSDFRGSYEQYV.